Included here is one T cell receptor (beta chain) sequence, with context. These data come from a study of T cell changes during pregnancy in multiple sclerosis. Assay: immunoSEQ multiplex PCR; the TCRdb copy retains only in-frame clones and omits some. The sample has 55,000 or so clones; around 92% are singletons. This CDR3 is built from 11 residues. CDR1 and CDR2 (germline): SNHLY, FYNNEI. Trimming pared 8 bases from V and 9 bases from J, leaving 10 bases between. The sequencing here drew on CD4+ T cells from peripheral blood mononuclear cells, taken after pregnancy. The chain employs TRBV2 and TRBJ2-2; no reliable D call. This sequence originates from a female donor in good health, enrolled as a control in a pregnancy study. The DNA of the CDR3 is TGTGCCAGCTTGGGCGCCAGGGAGCTGTTTTTT. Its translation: CASLGARELFF.